These 22 T cell receptor beta chains share one sample of origin, sequenced in a study of cytomegalovirus exposure and HLA in healthy donors. The table came from immunoSEQ multiplex PCR; TCRdb's copy has only in-frame clones and leaves some out. Of fewer than 300,000 clones in the sample, approximately 90% are singletons; the top ten hold about 0.85%. Sample: PBMCs. These receptors all come from a woman in her late teens or twenties in good health and CMV-seronegative.

The V gene is TRBV5-5, the J gene TRBJ1-5, with D perhaps matching TRBD1 (5 bases). Germline V lookup: CDR1 SGHKS, CDR2 YYEKEE (reference sequence). The ends were cut back, 4 bases at V and 3 bases at J, with 11 bases in the middle. CDR3 length equals 14 residues. CDR3 in DNA: TGTGCCAGCAGCCGAGAGGGACTCAATCAGCCCCAGCATTTT. This sequence encodes CASSREGLNQPQHF.

The rearrangement joins TRBV5-8 to TRBJ2-5, with 12 bases identical to TRBD2. From germline, CDR1 is SGHTS and CDR2 YDEGEE. The junction had 15 bases not matched to a gene; V was cut back by 2 bases and J by 4 bases. The CDR3 spans 19 residues. DNA for the CDR3: TGTGCCAGCAGCTTCGGGGGGGGCAGACTAGCGGGAGTTCGAGAGACCCAGTACTTC. This sequence encodes CASSFGGGRLAGVRETQYF.

The chain combines TRBV11-3 with TRBJ2-2, with D tentatively TRBD2 (5 bases). Germline V CDR1 and CDR2: SGHNT, YENEEA. CDR3 length: 15 residues. Trimming took off 1 base at V and 4 bases at J, with 10 bases between the two ends. This CDR3 reads CASSLAGLGTGELFF. The CDR3 DNA reads TGTGCCAGCAGCTTAGCGGGGTTGGGCACCGGGGAGCTGTTTTTT.

The rearrangement uses TRBV5-4 and TRBJ2-7, with TRBD2 matching over 9 bases. This CDR3 spans 16 amino acids. The V gene end was trimmed by 4 bases and the J gene end by 0 bases; junction bases not matched to a gene: 8. CDR1 and CDR2 from the germline V gene are SGHNT and YYREEE (reference sequence). This CDR3 is CASSPTGSGGSYEQYF. CDR3 bases: TGTGCCAGCAGCCCCACGGGTAGCGGGGGCTCCTACGAGCAGTACTTC.

The CDR3, as DNA: TGTGCCTGGAGTCTGGGGCCCTTAGAATTCCCCGGTGGGGCTTTCTTT. This sequence encodes CAWSLGPLEFPGGAFF. V and J are TRBV30 and TRBJ1-1; perhaps TRBD1 as D (5 bases). The V and J ends lost 2 bases and 11 bases respectively, with 27 bases between them. Germline V gives CDR1 GTSNPN, CDR2 SVGIG (reference sequence). The CDR3 runs to 16 residues.

In this sample, this clone turned up once. This CDR3 reads CATKLMNTEAFF. The CDR3 DNA follows: TGTGCCACCAAGCTCATGAACACTGAAGCTTTCTTT. The chain uses TRBV6-1 and TRBJ1-1; D is ambiguous. This CDR3 has 12 amino acids. Per germline, CDR1 MNHNS and CDR2 SASEGT. V lost 10 bases and J lost 0, with 9 bases in between.

The chain has TRBV29-1 and TRBJ2-7; D is undetermined. V lost 6 bases, J lost 2 bases, and 17 bases lay in between. The germline gives CDR1 SQVTM, CDR2 ANQGSEA. The CDR3 is 14 amino acids. The CDR3 sequence is CSVQSVTRTYEQYF. The CDR3 DNA reads as TGCAGCGTGCAATCCGTGACACGCACCTACGAGCAGTACTTC.

The rearrangement joins TRBV9 to TRBJ2-1; 12 nucleotides align to TRBD2. Trimming cost V 0 bases and J 10 bases; bases outside gene matches: 8. Germline CDR1 is SGDLS and CDR2 is YYNGEE. The CDR3 length is 16 residues. The CDR3 loop is CASSVESPSGRAEQFF. DNA of the CDR3: TGTGCCAGCAGCGTAGAGTCCCCTAGCGGGAGGGCAGAGCAGTTCTTC.

In nucleotides, the CDR3 is TGCGCCAGCAGCCTCCCGCGGGAAGTGTCGGAGAGGTCCTACAATGAGCAGTTCTTC. Translation: CASSLPREVSERSYNEQFF. The chain combines TRBV5-1 with TRBJ2-1, with a possible D match to TRBD2 (6 bases). The germline V gene has CDR1 SGHRS and CDR2 YFSETQ. The CDR3 sequence is 19 residues long. The V gene lost 4 bases and the J gene lost 1 base, with 24 bases spanning the gap.

The V call is TRBV30, the J call TRBJ2-5; a possible D gene is TRBD1 (6 bases). CDR1 is GTSNPN, CDR2 SVGIG, per germline (reference sequence). The CDR3 is 12 amino acids. Trimming removed 3 bases at V and 9 bases at J, with 14 bases between. In nucleotides, the CDR3 is TGTGCCTGGAGAACAACCTCAGGGGCCCAGTACTTC. It codes for CAWRTTSGAQYF. Full variable domain (rest looked up from reference TRBV30 and TRBJ2-5): SQTIHQWPATLVQPVGSPLSLECTVEGTSNPNLYWYRQAAGRGLQLLFYSVGIGQISSEVPQNLSASRPQDRQFILSSKKLLLSDSGFYLCAWRTTSGAQYFGPGTRLLVL.

The chain couples TRBV6-5 to TRBJ1-2, with 9 bases aligning to TRBD1. Losses at the gene ends were 7 bases for V and 1 base for J; bases not matched to a gene: 7. Germline assignment: CDR1 MNHEY and CDR2 SVGAGI. The CDR3 is made up of 15 amino acids. Written as DNA, the CDR3 is TGTGCCAGCATCCAAGGACAGGGGAGTAACTATGGCTACACCTTC. It encodes CASIQGQGSNYGYTF.

V usage is TRBV5-1 and J usage is TRBJ1-4, with a weak D call TRBD1 (5 bases). Looked up from germline, CDR1 is SGHRS and CDR2 is YFSETQ. The CDR3 spans 15 residues. The V end was cut by 3 bases, the J end by 3 bases, with 12 bases between. CDR3 in DNA: TGCGCCAGCAGCTCCATCGGGGGGGCTAATGAAAAACTGTTTTTT. This gives the protein CASSSIGGANEKLFF. Supplemented by reference TRBV5-1 and TRBJ1-4, the full variable domain reads KAGVTQTPRYLIKTRGQQVTLSCSPISGHRSVSWYQQTPGQGLQFLFEYFSETQRNKGNFPGRFSGRQFSNSRSEMNVSTLELGDSALYLCASSSIGGANEKLFFGSGTQLSVL.

The chain is built from TRBV30 and TRBJ1-1; no clear D. The CDR3 loop spans 14 amino acids. Germline CDR1 GTSNPN, CDR2 SVGIG (reference sequence). V gave up 2 bases and J gave up 1 base, with 11 bases separating them. CDR3 amino acids: CAWSWAPGNTEAFF. The CDR3 coding sequence is TGTGCCTGGAGTTGGGCTCCCGGGAACACTGAAGCTTTCTTT.

This clone was detected once. The chain links TRBV18 to TRBJ2-3; 11 bases match TRBD2. Germline values: CDR1 KGHSH, CDR2 LQKENI. Trimming removed 6 bases from V and 1 base from J; junction bases left unmatched: 9. The CDR3 totals 17 residues. The CDR3 loop reads CASSQRLAGFGTDTQYF. The CDR3 DNA reads as TGTGCCAGCTCCCAAAGACTAGCGGGATTCGGCACAGATACGCAGTATTTT.

This clone appeared once. The chain has TRBV11-2 and TRBJ2-5, with 8 bases fitting TRBD1. CDR1 and CDR2 from the germline V gene are SGHAT and FQNNGV. V shed 2 bases, J shed 6 bases, and the junction held 11 bases outside the gene matches. The CDR3 extends over 16 amino acids. The CDR3 region is CASSLPLQGVQKTQYF. CDR3 bases: TGTGCCAGCAGCTTACCCCTACAGGGGGTGCAAAAGACCCAGTACTTC.

The chain combines TRBV27 with TRBJ2-3; 12 bases agree with TRBD2. Germline assignment: CDR1 MNHEY and CDR2 SMNVEV (reference sequence). J was trimmed by 2 bases and V by 4 bases; bases with no gene match: 16. The CDR3 spans 20 residues. This CDR3 reads CASSSGGFMWTSGITDTQYF. CDR3 nucleotides: TGTGCCAGCAGTTCCGGGGGGTTCATGTGGACTAGCGGGATCACAGATACGCAGTATTTT.

The chain employs TRBV4-1 and TRBJ2-1; possibly TRBD2 for D (5 bases). This CDR3 spans 13 amino acids. V lost 5 bases, J lost 6 bases, and 11 bases lay in between. CDR1 MGHRA and CDR2 YSYEKL come from the germline V gene. CDR3 protein: CASSSAASNEQFF. CDR3 nucleotides: TGCGCCAGCAGCTCAGCGGCTTCCAATGAGCAGTTCTTC.

The chain combines TRBV30 with TRBJ2-7; 8 bases line up with TRBD2. The junction had 6 bases not matched to a gene; V was cut back by 4 bases and J by 7 bases. Per the germline V gene, CDR1 is GTSNPN and CDR2 is SVGIG (reference sequence). This CDR3 contains 12 residues. The CDR3 nucleotides read TGTGCCTGGACCGGGACTAGGGGAGAGCAGTACTTC. Its translation: CAWTGTRGEQYF.

Only a few counts were recorded for this clone. The V and J genes are TRBV9 and TRBJ1-2; D is perhaps TRBD1 (6 bases). The CDR3 totals 12 residues. CDR1 SGDLS and CDR2 YYNGEE come from the germline V gene. Trimming took off 4 bases at V and 8 bases at J, with 12 bases between the two ends. CDR3 loop: CASSPWGGGYTF. In DNA form, the CDR3 reads TGTGCCAGCAGCCCGTGGGGGGGCGGCTACACCTTC.

For the CDR3, the DNA is TGTGCCAGCAGTTATAGAGGGAGTATAGTCACCGGGGAGCTGTTTTTT. This codes for CASSYRGSIVTGELFF. This chain links TRBV5-6 with TRBJ2-2, with D perhaps matching TRBD2 (5 bases). The ends were cut back, 5 bases at V and 4 bases at J, with 18 bases in the middle. The germline V gene has CDR1 SGHDT and CDR2 YYEEEE. The CDR3 sequence is 16 residues long.

The chain recombines TRBV6-5 with TRBJ2-7; D gene unclear. CDR3 length equals 14 residues. CDR1 and CDR2 from the germline V gene are MNHEY and SVGAGI. V was cut by 2 bases and J by 3 bases, with 11 bases left in between. The CDR3 protein is CASSYGFGDYEQYF. DNA for the CDR3: TGTGCCAGCAGTTACGGGTTTGGAGACTACGAGCAGTACTTC.

The chain couples TRBV7-2 to TRBJ1-5; possibly TRBD1 for D (6 bases). This CDR3 is built from 16 residues. Trimming cost V 6 bases and J 2 bases, with 17 bases left between them. Germline V gives CDR1 SGHTA, CDR2 FQGNSA. CDR3 nucleotides: TGTGCCAGCAGTCCTCAGACAGGTGGGGGCAATCAGCCCCAGCATTTT. The encoded protein is CASSPQTGGGNQPQHF. The full variable domain, in which reference TRBV7-2 and TRBJ1-5 provide the parts outside the CDR3, is GAGVSQSPSNKVTEKGKDVELRCDPISGHTALYWYRQSLGQGLEFLIYFQGNSAPDKSGLPSDRFSAERTGGSVSTLTIQRTQQEDSAVYLCASSPQTGGGNQPQHFGDGTRLSIL.